This T cell receptor beta chain is drawn from a study of T cell repertoires in cytomegalovirus infection. The wider study: CMV infection plus the matching HLA type was flagged by public TCR beta signatures.

This clonotype was seen a handful of times. Its antigen remains unknown. MiXCR was run by TCRdb on the reads, yielding one entry per CDR3 protein. This table has roughly 640,000 distinct CDR3 sequences, 24% appearing once. The germline gives CDR1 DFQATT, CDR2 SNEGSKA (reference sequence). V was shortened by 6 bases and J by 3 bases, with 18 bases between the two germline ends. The CDR3 runs 14 residues. General study results and limits: The study found HLA-C-restricted CMV-specific TCR beta clonotypes dominating the ex vivo response. CMV carriers with the relevant HLA were identified by cumulative public TCR beta family frequency.

This rearrangement joins TRBV20-1 to TRBJ2-7, with D possibly being TRBD2 (5 bases). Sequencing input: CD8+ T cells from PBMCs. This clonotype was sampled from a human donor in good health (CMV status not recorded). Some clones in this sample may be carry-over from other donors' samples. The CDR3 DNA reads as TGCAGTGCGAGAAACCCGGGAAAAATCTACGAGCAGTACTTC. Translation: CSARNPGKIYEQYF.